The 8 T cell receptor beta chains given below trace back to one sample, sequenced in a study of blood T cell repertoires in COVID-19. Data came from immunoSEQ multiplex PCR; TCRdb stores just in-frame clones and leaves some out. The sample consists of 140,000 or so clones, about nine tenths of them appearing once. The sample comprised peripheral blood. Every receptor here comes from a man between 50 and 59 years old who had recovered from COVID-19.

There are a few counts of this clone. The chain recombines TRBV7-9 with TRBJ1-5, with D possibly matching TRBD1 (6 bases). CDR1 and CDR2 from the germline V gene are SEHNR and FQNEAQ (reference sequence). The ends were cut back, 5 bases at V and 5 bases at J, with 13 bases in the middle. The CDR3 spans 14 residues. As DNA, the CDR3 is TGTGCCAGCAGCCGTACAGGGTTGGATCAGCCCCAGCATTTT. Protein product: CASSRTGLDQPQHF.

The genes are TRBV15 and TRBJ2-1; TRBD2 agrees at 11 bases. Looked up from germline, CDR1 is LNHNV and CDR2 is YYDKDF (reference sequence). The CDR3 runs 17 residues. V trimming: 0 bases; J trimming: 8 bases; junction bases outside the gene matches: 9. As DNA, the CDR3 is TGTGCCACCAGCAGAGAATCTACTAGCGGGGGTATGGATGAGCAGTTCTTC. Translated: CATSRESTSGGMDEQFF. The entire variable domain, with the rest obtained from reference TRBV15 and TRBJ2-1, is as follows: DAMVIQNPRYQVTQFGKPVTLSCSQTLNHNVMYWYQQKSSQAPKLLFHYYDKDFNNEADTPDNFQSRRPNTSFCFLDIRSPGLGDTAMYLCATSRESTSGGMDEQFFGPGTRLTVL.

The genes are TRBV12-5 and TRBJ2-5; D is unclear. V gave up 5 bases and J gave up 5 bases, with 12 bases separating them. The length of the CDR3 is 13 residues. Germline V CDR1 and CDR2: LGHNT, FRNRAP. CDR3 bases: TGTGCTAGTGGTCCCAGTTACGGGGAGACCCAGTACTTC. Translated, it gives CASGPSYGETQYF.

The chain carries TRBV27 and TRBJ2-5, with a tentative D call TRBD2 (6 bases). The CDR3 is 14 amino acids. Germline-derived CDR1 and CDR2 are MNHEY and SMNVEV (reference sequence). V was pared by 6 bases and J by 5 bases, with 16 bases between. This CDR3 reads CASRAGQGGETQYF. Here the CDR3 DNA reads TGTGCCAGCAGAGCGGGTCAGGGTGGCGAGACCCAGTACTTC.

The gene calls are TRBV12-2 and TRBJ1-5; the table assigns TRBD1, which was not confirmed against the DNA. TRBV12-2 is given as a pseudogene. The CDR3 covers 14 residues. CDR3 region: CASVRRRGRQPQHF. CDR3 DNA sequence: TGTGCAAGTGTAAGACGCAGGGGAAGGCAGCCCCAGCATTTT.

The V and J genes are TRBV6-5 and TRBJ1-5; 8 bases fit TRBD1. This CDR3 is 14 amino acids long. V trimming: 10 bases; J trimming: 4 bases; junction bases outside the gene matches: 9. Germline CDR1 and CDR2: MNHEY and SVGAGI. The CDR3 protein is CATRQGPTNQPQHF. The CDR3 nucleotides read TGTGCCACCCGACAGGGGCCCACAAATCAGCCCCAGCATTTT.

CDR3 nucleotides: TGCGCCAGCAGCCTCTTGGGGAGCTCCTACGAGCAGTACTTC. Translation: CASSLLGSSYEQYF. The J gene is TRBJ2-7, the V gene TRBV5-1, with D maybe TRBD2 (5 bases). Deletions cut 4 bases from V and 0 bases from J, with 11 bases between. This CDR3 is 14 amino acids long. CDR1 and CDR2 (germline): SGHRS, YFSETQ.

The chain has TRBV7-8 and TRBJ2-2; 7 nucleotides match TRBD2. The length of the CDR3 is 20 residues. In germline, CDR1 is SGHVS, CDR2 FQNEAQ. The trim removed 5 bases at V and 1 base at J, leaving 19 bases unmatched. This CDR3 is CASSTIEGGGSRWNTGELFF. CDR3 in DNA: TGTGCCAGCAGCACAATTGAGGGCGGGGGATCGCGGTGGAACACCGGGGAGCTGTTTTTT.